The 24 T cell receptor beta chains reported below all come from one sample, sequenced in a study of blood T cells in healthy people across ages. Next came a second PCR, run for about 6 to 12 cycles, which used a sample-barcoded 5' primer along with a J-beta primer mix. TCRdb reprocessed the 5' RACE reads via MiXCR and lists one record per CDR3 protein. The data hold 1.6 million or so distinct CDR3 sequences, with about 32% observed a single time. Sequencing was performed on blood. All receptors derive from a woman aged 30 to 39 in good health.

The sample holds a few counts of this clonotype. The V call is TRBV18, the J call TRBJ2-5; D is possibly TRBD1 (7 bases). Germline V CDR1 and CDR2: KGHSH, LQKENI. Trimming took 2 bases from V and 5 from J, leaving 12 bases between them. CDR3 length: 14 amino acids. CDR3 sequence: CASSPVTGRETQYF. The CDR3 DNA is TGTGCCAGCTCACCAGTGACAGGGAGGGAGACCCAGTACTTC.

This clonotype was seen more than once but under ten times. The rearrangement links TRBV7-9 to TRBJ2-6; 7 bases line up with TRBD2. CDR1 and CDR2 from the germline V gene are SEHNR and FQNEAQ (reference sequence). J lost 0 bases, V lost 7 bases, and 3 bases had no gene match. The CDR3 contains 15 residues. CDR3 residues: CASTRGDSGANVLTF. CDR3 DNA: TGTGCCAGCACCCGGGGGGACTCTGGGGCCAACGTCCTGACTTTC.

The rearrangement joins TRBV5-1 to TRBJ2-5, with 10 bases fitting TRBD2. The J call is doubtful: the DNA matches TRBJ2-7 better. The V gene's germline CDR1 is SGHRS and CDR2 YFSETQ. The CDR3 runs 17 residues. CDR3 coding DNA: TGCGCCAGCAGCTTGGGAGGAGCGGGAGGGCTTACCTACGAGCAGTACTTC. As protein: CASSLGGAGGLTYEQYF.

The rearrangement joins TRBV7-9 to TRBJ2-2, with TRBD1 matching over 9 bases. V gave up 6 bases and J gave up 0 bases; unmatched junction bases: 2. Germline CDR1 is SEHNR and CDR2 is FQNEAQ (reference sequence). The length of the CDR3 is 15 residues. CDR3 in amino acids: CASRDRGANTGELFF. The CDR3 DNA sequence: TGTGCCAGCAGGGACAGGGGAGCGAACACCGGGGAGCTGTTTTTT. The full variable domain, with the rest looked up from reference TRBV7-9 and TRBJ2-2, is DTGVSQNPRHKITKRGQNVTFRCDPISEHNRLYWYRQTLGQGPEFLTYFQNEAQLEKSRLLSDRFSAERPKGSFSTLEIQRTEQGDSAMYLCASRDRGANTGELFFGEGSRLTVL.

CDR3: CASSFIRDMTCEQYF. CDR3 DNA: TGTGCCAGCAGTTTCATCCGGGACATGACCTGCGAGCAGTACTTC. V usage is TRBV6-6 and J usage is TRBJ2-7, with a tentative D call TRBD1 (6 bases). The germline CDR1 and CDR2 sequences are MNHNY and SVGAGI (reference sequence). V was shortened by 4 bases and J by 6 bases, with 19 bases between the two germline ends. The CDR3 runs to 15 residues.

This clonotype has more than one count but fewer than ten. V usage is TRBV7-9 and J usage is TRBJ2-1, with D unresolved. V shed 0 bases and J shed 4 bases, with 13 bases lying between them. The CDR3 spans 16 residues. Germline lookup yields CDR1 SEHNR and CDR2 FQNEAQ (reference sequence). The CDR3 DNA reads TGTGCCAGCAGCTTAGCGCGACCCCTCCGATACAATGAGCAGTTCTTC. This codes for CASSLARPLRYNEQFF.

J is TRBJ2-1 and V is TRBV29-1; TRBD1 is a possible D gene (6 bases). The germline V gene encodes CDR1 SQVTM and CDR2 ANQGSEA. The germline V and J ends were trimmed by 1 base and 7 bases, with 8 bases remaining between them. The CDR3 spans 12 residues. Here the CDR3 reads CSVEGDKNEQFF. In DNA form, the CDR3 reads TGCAGCGTTGAAGGGGACAAAAATGAGCAGTTCTTC.

The chain's CDR3 is CASSLAHDSPFTDTQYF. In DNA, the CDR3 is TGTGCCAGCAGCTTAGCGCACGACAGTCCCTTCACAGATACGCAGTATTTT. The chain uses TRBV7-2 and TRBJ2-3, with a possible D match to TRBD1 (5 bases). Per germline, CDR1 SGHTA and CDR2 FQGNSA. This CDR3 contains 17 residues. Trimming stripped 0 bases from V and 2 bases from J, with 15 bases between. The whole variable domain, remainder taken from reference TRBV7-2 and TRBJ2-3, is GAGVSQSPSNKVTEKGKDVELRCDPISGHTALYWYRQSLGQGLEFLIYFQGNSAPDKSGLPSDRFSAERTGGSVSTLTIQRTQQEDSAVYLCASSLAHDSPFTDTQYFGPGTRLTVL.

The sample holds a few counts of this clonotype. The V gene is TRBV27, the J gene TRBJ2-1, with 13 bases matching TRBD2. V dropped 7 bases and J dropped 0; count of bases not matched to a gene: 6. CDR1 and CDR2 from the germline V gene are MNHEY and SMNVEV (reference sequence). This CDR3 has 17 amino acids. The CDR3 DNA follows: TGTGCCAGCACCTACCGGACTAGCGGGAGCTCCTACAATGAGCAGTTCTTC. It is translated as CASTYRTSGSSYNEQFF.

The chain uses TRBV5-5 and TRBJ2-7; D uncertain. Trimming stripped 1 base from V and 0 bases from J, with 11 bases between. This CDR3 region has 15 residues. Germline V gives CDR1 SGHKS, CDR2 YYEKEE (reference sequence). CDR3 coding DNA: TGTGCCAGCAGCTTGACAGTGCCCACCTCCTACGAGCAGTACTTC. Protein product: CASSLTVPTSYEQYF.

V and J are TRBV12-3 or TRBV12-4 and TRBJ2-2; 8 bases agree with TRBD1. This CDR3 spans 15 amino acids. Trimming removed 8 bases from V and 1 base from J; junction bases left unmatched: 6. The CDR3 protein is CASLKTGGNTGELFF. The CDR3 DNA reads as TGTGCCAGCCTAAAAACAGGGGGGAACACCGGGGAGCTGTTTTTT.

This clonotype was seen a handful of times. The rearrangement uses TRBV5-1 and TRBJ1-1; TRBD1 might be the D (6 bases). The length of the CDR3 is 14 residues. From germline, CDR1 is SGHRS and CDR2 YFSETQ. Trimming cost V 0 bases and J 8 bases, with 14 bases left between them. The CDR3 sequence: CASSLVVSGTEAFF. CDR3 DNA sequence: TGCGCCAGCAGCTTGGTCGTCAGTGGGACAGAAGCTTTCTTT.

This clonotype was counted many times. The chain couples TRBV29-1 to TRBJ2-1; D is ambiguous. The germline gives CDR1 SQVTM, CDR2 ANQGSEA. This CDR3 comprises 13 residues. The V end lost 6 bases, the J end lost 3 bases, and 12 bases lay between the germline ends. CDR3 DNA sequence: TGCAGCGTCCGACCCCGTGTCTACAATGAGCAGTTCTTC. Its translation is CSVRPRVYNEQFF.

The V and J genes are TRBV27 and TRBJ2-5; 9 bases align to TRBD2. The CDR3 extends over 19 amino acids. The J segment lost 5 bases and the V segment lost 3 bases, leaving 19 bases of the junction unmatched. Germline V CDR1 and CDR2: MNHEY, SMNVEV (reference sequence). CDR3 DNA: TGTGCCAGCAGTTTGAGGGTGGCGGGAGGGCCTATTATAGGGGAGACCCAGTACTTC. It translates to CASSLRVAGGPIIGETQYF.

Note on this clonotype: A read error may produce the germline difference seen at one junction end. This chain uses TRBV7-2 with TRBJ2-7; 7 nucleotides align to TRBD1. Germline lookup yields CDR1 SGHTA and CDR2 FQGNSA. CDR3 length equals 14 residues. The CDR3 region is CVSRPGQSSYEQYF. Here the CDR3 DNA reads TGTGTCAGCAGGCCGGGACAGAGCTCCTACGAGCAGTACTTC.

The sample holds many counts of this clonotype. This chain links TRBV10-3 with TRBJ2-7; D ambiguous. The length of the CDR3 is 14 residues. The V end lost 1 base, the J end lost 1 base, and 8 bases lay between the germline ends. CDR1 ENHRY and CDR2 SYGVKD come from the germline V gene. The CDR3 DNA reads TGTGCCATCAGTGAGTTTATGGATTCCTACGAGCAGTACTTC. It codes for CAISEFMDSYEQYF.

V and J are TRBV5-1 and TRBJ2-1; the match to TRBD2 covers 11 bases. The CDR3 covers 16 residues. The V gene end was trimmed by 0 bases and the J gene end by 8 bases; junction bases not matched to a gene: 7. Germline lookup yields CDR1 SGHRS and CDR2 YFSETQ. CDR3 in DNA: TGCGCCAGCAGCTTGGAAGGGACTAGCGGATATTATGAGCAGTTCTTC. It specifies CASSLEGTSGYYEQFF.

The table lists this clonotype with a few counts. This sequence joins TRBV25-1 and TRBJ2-1; 10 bases map to TRBD2. After removal of 4 bases from V and 7 bases from J, the junction contained 4 bases not matched to a gene. CDR1 and CDR2 from the germline V gene are MGHDK and SYGVNS. CDR3 length: 14 amino acids. CDR3: CASSVGLATNEQFF. CDR3 DNA sequence: TGTGCCAGCAGTGTGGGACTAGCGACTAATGAGCAGTTCTTC.

With respect to this clonotype: An end of the junction does not agree with germline; a read error may underlie this. The rearrangement joins TRBV18 to TRBJ1-1; tentative D call: TRBD1 (6 bases). Germline V gives CDR1 KGHSH, CDR2 LQKENI. The CDR3 has 18 residues. The CDR3: CTSSPGITGLLPNTEAFF. CDR3 nucleotide sequence: TGTACCAGCTCACCGGGTATAACAGGGCTTCTCCCCAACACTGAAGCTTTCTTT. The full variable domain, with the rest looked up from reference TRBV18 and TRBJ1-1, is NAGVMQNPRHLVRRRGQEARLRCSPMKGHSHVYWYRQLPEEGLKFMVYLQKENIIDESGMPKERFSAEFPKEGPSILRIQQVVRGDSAAYFCTSSPGITGLLPNTEAFFGQGTRLTVV.

This clonotype showed up just a few times. The chain combines TRBV7-9 with TRBJ2-7; the match to TRBD2 covers 8 bases. Germline values: CDR1 SEHNR, CDR2 FQNEAQ (reference sequence). V lost 3 bases, J lost 3 bases, and 4 bases stayed unmatched. The CDR3 is 14 residues long. The CDR3 DNA follows: TGTGCCAGCAGCTTCGGGGGGGCGAACTACGAGCAGTACTTC. It specifies CASSFGGANYEQYF.

V is TRBV5-4 and J is TRBJ2-5; D remains ambiguous. From germline, CDR1 is SGHNT and CDR2 YYREEE (reference sequence). V lost 0 bases and J 5 bases, leaving 14 bases between the germline ends. The CDR3 loop spans 15 amino acids. The CDR3 region has the DNA TGTGCCAGCAGCTTGGGGCCAAGGTTCGAGGAGACCCAGTACTTC. It is translated as CASSLGPRFEETQYF.

The genes are TRBV20-1 and TRBJ2-5, with D possibly matching TRBD2 (5 bases). The CDR3 spans 16 residues. Trimming took off 6 bases at V and 5 bases at J, with 25 bases between the two ends. Looked up from germline, CDR1 is DFQATT and CDR2 is SNEGSKA (reference sequence). CDR3 nucleotide sequence: TGCAGTGCCGTGGAGCGAACCTGGGGAGCTTTGGAGACCCAGTACTTC. It yields the protein CSAVERTWGALETQYF.

At least ten counts were recorded for this clonotype. The rearrangement links TRBV11-2 to TRBJ2-7; D is possibly TRBD2 (6 bases). This CDR3 is built from 14 residues. Germline V gene sequence: CDR1 SGHAT, CDR2 FQNNGV. V was clipped by 3 bases and J by 5 bases, with 14 bases between them. For the CDR3, the DNA is TGTGCCAGCAGCTTCGGGACGCGGAGGGACGAGCAGTACTTC. Its translation is CASSFGTRRDEQYF.

The chain uses TRBV6-2 or TRBV6-3 and TRBJ1-2; TRBD1 matches at 8 bases. The CDR3 has 15 residues. Germline CDR1 reads MNHEY; CDR2 reads SVGEGT. V shed 8 bases, J shed 1 base, and the junction held 9 bases outside the gene matches. CDR3 in DNA: TGTGCCAGCCGAGGACAGGGTGGACTTAACTATGGCTACACCTTC. Translating gives CASRGQGGLNYGYTF.